This TCR beta chain was recorded in a study of CD8+ T cells in alopecia areata. On the study more broadly: Treated patients were dosed with oral tofacitinib, taking 5 to 10 mg twice daily.

Alopecia areata patients had lesional scalp punch biopsies and peripheral blood taken from them. There are 14 residues in the CDR3. With 7 bases removed from V and 5 bases from J, the gap between germline ends came to 20 bases. Germline assignment: CDR1 SQVTM and CDR2 ANQGSEA. cDNA reverse transcribed from extracted RNA served as the sequencing template. Clones were sequenced by immunoSEQ multiplex PCR, and TCRdb holds only the in-frame ones, with some missing. The sample lists 120,000 to 150,000 clones, more than 45% occurring once. Whole-study findings and limits: Against the mouse data, patients shared TCRs less clearly, possibly for HLA reasons.

This clone appeared a few times. Antigen specificity is unknown. Sequenced material: CD4+ T cells sorted from blood. This chain joins TRBV29-1 and TRBJ1-2; TRBD1 is a possible D gene (6 bases). This sequence originates from a human donor with alopecia areata. CDR3 sequence reads: CSADRGARTYGYTF. The CDR3, as DNA: TGCAGCGCTGATCGGGGGGCGCGAACGTATGGCTACACCTTC.